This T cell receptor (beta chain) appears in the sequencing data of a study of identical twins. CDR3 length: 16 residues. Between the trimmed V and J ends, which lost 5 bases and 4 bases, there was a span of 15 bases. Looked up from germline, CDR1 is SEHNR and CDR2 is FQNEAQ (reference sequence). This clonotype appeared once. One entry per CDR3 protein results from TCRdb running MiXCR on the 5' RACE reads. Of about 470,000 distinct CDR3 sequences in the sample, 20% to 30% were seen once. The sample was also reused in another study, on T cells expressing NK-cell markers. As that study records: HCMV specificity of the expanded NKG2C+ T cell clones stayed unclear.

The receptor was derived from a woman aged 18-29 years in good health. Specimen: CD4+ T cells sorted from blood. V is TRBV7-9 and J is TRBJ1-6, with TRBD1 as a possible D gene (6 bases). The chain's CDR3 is CASSPRRGMYNSPLHF. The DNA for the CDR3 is TGTGCCAGCAGCCCCCGGAGGGGGATGTATAATTCACCCCTCCACTTT.